The source of this T cell receptor (beta chain) is a study of cytotoxic CD8 clonotypes in ibrutinib-treated CLL. Study in general: Partial response was seen in about 24 patients and complete response in 2; after median about 68 months, about 14 stayed remitted, about twelve progressed.

CDR1 and CDR2 (germline): ENHRY, SYGVKD. The V gene lost 1 base and the J gene lost 6 bases, with 7 bases spanning the gap. This CDR3 has 12 amino acids. Assay: immunoSEQ multiplex PCR; the TCRdb copy retains only in-frame clones and omits some. The profile shows almost 250,000 clones, 70% of them singletons. The source material was PBMCs, sampled after 24 months of ibrutinib treatment. The sequence was collected from a human donor with chronic lymphocytic leukemia. The chain recombines TRBV10-3 with TRBJ2-7, with D perhaps TRBD1 or TRBD2 (5 bases each). DNA for the CDR3: TGTGCCATCAGTGAGTTGGGGACCGAGCAGTACTTC. It translates to CAISELGTEQYF.